This TCR beta chain was obtained from a study of CD8+CD57+ T cells in acquired aplastic anemia. Genomic DNA provided the template from which TCR beta VDJ and CDR3 profiles were obtained. TCRdb fed the reads into MiXCR, producing one record per CDR3 protein. The sample has 150,000 to 200,000 distinct CDR3 sequences, roughly 45% seen once. Germline-derived CDR1 and CDR2 are MNHNS and SASEGT. The CDR3 length is 15 residues. Sequencing was done on patients that had shown CD8+CD57+ cell expansion by flow cytometry. This clonotype turned up a few times. One junction end disagrees with the germline gene, perhaps due to a read error.

Sequencing was done on a sample of sorted CD4+, CD8+, or CD8+CD57+ T cells (not recorded which) from PBMCs. The TCR was taken from a human donor with aplastic anemia. This rearrangement joins TRBV6-1 to TRBJ1-3; 9 positions agree with TRBD1. CDR3 sequence (DNA): TGTGCCGGCAGACTGACCGGGACAGGGGGAAACACCATATATTTT. Its translation: CAGRLTGTGGNTIYF.